A single sample is the source of the 14 T cell receptor beta chains below, sequenced in a study of T cell responses to AZD1222 COVID-19 vaccine. Sequencing was performed with immunoSEQ multiplex PCR; in TCRdb, only in-frame clones are kept and a portion is missing. Of 120,000 or so clones in the sample, 80% to 95% were seen once. The sample here was peripheral blood, taken on day 0 of AZD1222 vaccination. These receptors all come from an adult in good health.

V is TRBV5-4 and J is TRBJ1-4, with 8 bases identical to TRBD1. The CDR3 covers 14 residues. The V segment lost 5 bases and the J segment 7 bases; nucleotides outside the gene matches: 7. Germline CDR1 is SGHNT and CDR2 is YYREEE (reference sequence). In DNA, the CDR3 is TGTGCCAGCAGACCAGACAGGGGAGGTGAAAAACTGTTTTTT. Its translation is CASRPDRGGEKLFF.

V is TRBV2 and J is TRBJ2-3; possibly TRBD2 for D (7 bases). The CDR3 runs 16 residues. Germline assignment: CDR1 SNHLY and CDR2 FYNNEI. V was trimmed by 0 bases and J by 3 bases, leaving 13 bases between them. CDR3 nucleotides: TGTGCCAGCAGTGAAGCGCGGGGGCGGTGGACAGATACGCAGTATTTT. Amino acids: CASSEARGRWTDTQYF.

The V call is TRBV27, the J call TRBJ1-2; the match to TRBD1 covers 8 bases. V dropped 7 bases and J dropped 0; count of bases not matched to a gene: 7. CDR3 length equals 15 residues. The V gene's germline CDR1 is MNHEY and CDR2 SMNVEV (reference sequence). DNA for the CDR3: TGTGCCAGCAAGTTGCAGGGGGCAACTAACTATGGCTACACCTTC. Protein sequence: CASKLQGATNYGYTF.

The rearrangement uses TRBV6-5 and TRBJ2-7; TRBD1 or TRBD2 may be the D gene (7 bases each). This CDR3 comprises 15 residues. Germline V gene lookup returns CDR1 MNHEY and CDR2 SVGAGI. Trimming removed 7 bases at V and 3 bases at J, with 19 bases between. The CDR3 DNA reads as TGTGCCAGCATCAAAAGGGGGGGACAGTACTACGAGCAGTACTTC. It encodes CASIKRGGQYYEQYF.

This chain connects TRBV5-1 to TRBJ2-1, with 8 bases identical to TRBD1. The CDR3 has 13 amino acids. The J segment lost 2 bases and the V segment lost 7 bases, leaving 2 bases of the junction unmatched. Germline V gene data show CDR1 as SGHRS and CDR2 as YFSETQ. Written as DNA, the CDR3 is TGCGCCAGCGGACAGGGTCCCTACAATGAGCAGTTCTTC. Translating gives CASGQGPYNEQFF.

This clone was found once. The chain combines TRBV23-1 with TRBJ1-2; no reliable D call. TRBV23-1 carries the ORF label, with uncertain function. Trimming took 1 base from V and 8 from J, leaving 11 bases between them. There are 13 residues in the CDR3. CDR3 amino acids: CASSQWVMWGYTF. The CDR3 nucleotides are TGCGCCAGCAGTCAATGGGTGATGTGGGGCTACACCTTC.

V usage is TRBV5-1 and J usage is TRBJ1-1; no clear D. V was pared by 4 bases and J by 3 bases, with 13 bases between. The CDR3 is 14 residues long. Germline CDR1 reads SGHRS; CDR2 reads YFSETQ. CDR3: CASSLDAAYTEAFF. The CDR3 DNA sequence: TGCGCCAGCAGCCTGGACGCAGCGTACACTGAAGCTTTCTTT.

This chain joins TRBV27 and TRBJ1-4, with D possibly TRBD1 on 6 matching bases. Germline V lookup: CDR1 MNHEY, CDR2 SMNVEV (reference sequence). V lost 5 bases to trimming and J lost 7 bases, with 17 bases between them. The CDR3 is made up of 15 amino acids. The CDR3 nucleotides read TGTGCCAGCAGTCCCCGGACAGCGAGGGCTGAAAAACTGTTTTTT. This encodes CASSPRTARAEKLFF. Full variable domain (missing parts from reference TRBV27 and TRBJ1-4): EAQVTQNPRYLITVTGKKLTVTCSQNMNHEYMSWYRQDPGLGLRQIYYSMNVEVTDKGDVPEGYKVSRKEKRNFPLILESPSPNQTSLYFCASSPRTARAEKLFFGSGTQLSVL.

The CDR3 region is CASPRDPNTEAFF. In DNA form, the CDR3 reads TGTGCCAGCCCCCGGGACCCGAACACTGAAGCTTTCTTT. V is TRBV6-5 and J is TRBJ1-1; a weak D match, TRBD1 (5 bases). The CDR3 runs to 13 residues. The V end was cut by 8 bases, the J end by 1 base, with 11 bases between. CDR1 is MNHEY, CDR2 SVGAGI, per germline.

The chain has TRBV6-1 and TRBJ1-5; tentatively, D is TRBD1 (5 bases). The germline CDR1 and CDR2 sequences are MNHNS and SASEGT. The CDR3 totals 18 residues. V was shortened by 1 base and J by 1 base, with 17 bases between the two germline ends. CDR3 nucleotides: TGTGCCAGCAGTGAAGATCGAGGGGCGCGGAGGAGCAATCAGCCCCAGCATTTT. It specifies CASSEDRGARRSNQPQHF.

The chain has TRBV19 and TRBJ2-7, with 8 nucleotides matching TRBD2. The CDR3 covers 17 residues. The germline V gene has CDR1 LNHDA and CDR2 SQIVND (reference sequence). Trimming at V came to 1 base and at J to 2 bases, leaving 10 bases not matched to a gene. CDR3: CASSIAARGARPYEQYF. CDR3 coding DNA: TGTGCCAGTAGTATAGCCGCGCGGGGGGCCCGACCCTACGAGCAGTACTTC.

This clone was found once. The rearrangement joins TRBV10-3 to TRBJ1-6; the match to TRBD1 covers 8 bases. This CDR3 is 13 amino acids long. Unmatched junction bases numbered 7, after V lost 10 bases and J lost 8 bases. Germline CDR1 ENHRY, CDR2 SYGVKD. CDR3 DNA sequence: TGTGCCACCGCCGACAGGGGCTATTCACCCCTCCACTTT. Translated: CATADRGYSPLHF.

The V gene is TRBV30, the J gene TRBJ2-7; no clear D gene. Germline values: CDR1 GTSNPN, CDR2 SVGIG (reference sequence). The V gene lost 0 bases and the J gene lost 3 bases, with 6 bases spanning the gap. CDR3 length: 12 residues. DNA of the CDR3: TGTGCCTGGAGTGTAACGAGCTACGAGCAGTACTTC. It yields the protein CAWSVTSYEQYF. Drawing the rest from reference TRBV30 and TRBJ2-7, the complete variable domain is SQTIHQWPATLVQPVGSPLSLECTVEGTSNPNLYWYRQAAGRGLQLLFYSVGIGQISSEVPQNLSASRPQDRQFILSSKKLLLSDSGFYLCAWSVTSYEQYFGPGTRLTVT.

This clone was seen just once. The chain employs TRBV11-2 and TRBJ2-5; 11 bases fit TRBD1. The CDR3 loop spans 19 amino acids. The germline V gene has CDR1 SGHAT and CDR2 FQNNGV. V shed 6 bases and J 4 bases; nucleotides not matched to a gene: 19. This CDR3 is CASSFLPPGQGGSRETQYF. For the CDR3, the DNA is TGTGCCAGCAGTTTCCTCCCTCCGGGACAGGGGGGTTCGCGAGAGACCCAGTACTTC.